The T cell receptor (beta chain) described here comes from a study of OX40 agonist ivuxolimab in advanced cancers. Study-wide context: Ivuxolimab, an antibody acting as an agonist of OX40 (CD134), was used to treat patients.

The CDR3 length is 13 residues. Deletions cut 1 base from V and 6 bases from J, with 11 bases between. The germline V gene encodes CDR1 SGHNT and CDR2 YYREEE (reference sequence). Method: immunoSEQ multiplex PCR; TCRdb's copy keeps in-frame clones and lacks some. The table has tens of thousands of clones, about 87% seen once. Study observations and caveats: Not determined was the antigen specificity of the expanded peripheral T cells. Dosing at 0.1 to 3.0 mg/kg was accompanied by clonal expansion of CD4+ and CD8+ blood T cells by week 6.

On this clone itself: Antigen unknown.

Sequenced here: CD4+ or CD8+ T cells sorted from blood, sampled in a trial of the OX40 agonist ivuxolimab. The TCR comes from an adult with an advanced solid tumor such as melanoma, head and neck, liver or kidney cancer. The V and J genes are TRBV5-4 and TRBJ2-7, with no clear D. CDR3 loop: CASSLSTASEQYF. CDR3 coding DNA: TGTGCCAGCAGCTTGTCAACCGCCTCCGAGCAGTACTTC.